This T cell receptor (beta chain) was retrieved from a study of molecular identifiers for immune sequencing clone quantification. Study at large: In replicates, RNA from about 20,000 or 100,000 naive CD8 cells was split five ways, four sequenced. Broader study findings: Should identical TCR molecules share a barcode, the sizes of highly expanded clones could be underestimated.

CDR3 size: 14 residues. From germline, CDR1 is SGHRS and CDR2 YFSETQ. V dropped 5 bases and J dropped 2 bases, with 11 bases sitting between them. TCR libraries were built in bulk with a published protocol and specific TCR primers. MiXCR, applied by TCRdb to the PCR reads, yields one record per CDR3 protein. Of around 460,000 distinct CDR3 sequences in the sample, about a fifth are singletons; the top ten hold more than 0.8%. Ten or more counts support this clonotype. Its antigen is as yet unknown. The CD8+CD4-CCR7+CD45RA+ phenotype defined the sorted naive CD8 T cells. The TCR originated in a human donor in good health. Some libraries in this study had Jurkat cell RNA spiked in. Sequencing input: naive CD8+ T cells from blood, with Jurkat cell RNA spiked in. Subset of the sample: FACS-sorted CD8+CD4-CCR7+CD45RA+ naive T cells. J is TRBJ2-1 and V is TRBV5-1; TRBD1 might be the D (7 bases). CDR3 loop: CASRQGGPYNEQFF. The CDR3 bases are TGCGCCAGCAGGCAGGGGGGACCCTACAATGAGCAGTTCTTC.